These 13 T cell receptor beta chains were all obtained from the same sample, sequenced in a study of blood T cell repertoires in COVID-19. The method was immunoSEQ multiplex PCR; TCRdb's version includes in-frame clones alone and lacks a portion of them. The data contain around 73,000 clones, 82% of them singletons. The sequencing input was peripheral blood. These receptors were taken from a woman aged 60-75 years with acute or convalescent COVID-19.

The rearrangement links TRBV5-4 to TRBJ2-2, with TRBD1 matching over 7 bases. Germline trimming cut 1 base from V and 6 bases from J; bases unmatched to any gene: 3. From germline, CDR1 is SGHNT and CDR2 YYREEE (reference sequence). There are 14 residues in the CDR3. CDR3 sequence (DNA): TGTGCCAGCAGCTTGTCACAGGGGTCCGGGGAGCTGTTTTTT. Its translation is CASSLSQGSGELFF.

The rearrangement uses TRBV3-1 (or the pseudogene TRBV3-2) and TRBJ1-6, with 10 bases fitting TRBD1. CDR1 is LGHDT and CDR2 is YNNKEL in the germline V gene (reference sequence). The CDR3 has 15 amino acids. V lost 4 bases and J lost 10; bases outside the gene matches: 7. CDR3 region: CASSRKGQGESPLHF. CDR3 nucleotides: TGTGCCAGCAGCCGAAAAGGACAGGGGGAATCACCCCTCCACTTT.

The rearrangement uses TRBV30 and TRBJ1-2; 10 positions agree with TRBD1. Germline CDR1 reads GTSNPN; CDR2 reads SVGIG (reference sequence). The CDR3 runs to 13 residues. V shed 4 bases, J shed 8 bases, and the junction held 7 bases outside the gene matches. The CDR3 region is CAWTGQGYRGYTF. The DNA for the CDR3 is TGTGCCTGGACGGGACAGGGGTACCGGGGCTACACCTTC.

This clone has only one observation. The chain is built from TRBV7-9 and TRBJ1-3; D is uncertain. This CDR3 has 13 residues. Trimming pared 5 bases from V and 3 bases from J, leaving 8 bases between. The V gene's germline CDR1 is SEHNR and CDR2 FQNEAQ (reference sequence). CDR3 nucleotides: TGTGCCAGCAGCCCATCTAGTGGAAACACCATATATTTT. This codes for CASSPSSGNTIYF.

The V call is TRBV5-1, the J call TRBJ2-7; D unclear. The CDR3 runs to 13 residues. V was shortened by 2 bases and J by 9 bases, with 15 bases between the two germline ends. Germline CDR1 SGHRS, CDR2 YFSETQ. The DNA for the CDR3 is TGCGCCAGCAGCTTACTTGGCATGGGCAGGCAGTACTTC. The encoded protein is CASSLLGMGRQYF. The variable domain in full, with the rest retrieved from reference TRBV5-1 and TRBJ2-7, is KAGVTQTPRYLIKTRGQQVTLSCSPISGHRSVSWYQQTPGQGLQFLFEYFSETQRNKGNFPGRFSGRQFSNSRSEMNVSTLELGDSALYLCASSLLGMGRQYFGPGTRLTVT.

This rearrangement joins TRBV2 to TRBJ1-5; 7 bases are shared with TRBD1. The V and J ends lost 5 bases and 6 bases, in that order; junction bases with no gene match: 7. The CDR3 contains 14 residues. The germline gives CDR1 SNHLY, CDR2 FYNNEI. For the CDR3, the DNA is TGTGCCAGCAGTTTTAACAGGGGAGTTCAGCCCCAGCATTTT. Its translation: CASSFNRGVQPQHF. The full variable domain, rest sourced from reference TRBV2 and TRBJ1-5, is EPEVTQTPSHQVTQMGQEVILRCVPISNHLYFYWYRQILGQKVEFLVSFYNNEISEKSEIFDDQFSVERPDGSNFTLKIRSTKLEDSAMYFCASSFNRGVQPQHFGDGTRLSIL.

The V and J genes are TRBV4-1 and TRBJ1-2; possible D gene TRBD1, 6 bases. Germline V gene lookup returns CDR1 MGHRA and CDR2 YSYEKL. The CDR3 consists of 15 residues. The V end lost 7 bases, the J end lost 4 bases, and 19 bases lay between the germline ends. Here the CDR3 DNA reads TGCGCCAGCACAAAGGATGTGGGGGCTGGCTATGGCTACACCTTC. Translation gives CASTKDVGAGYGYTF.

This chain joins TRBV9 and TRBJ2-3; 9 nucleotides align to TRBD1. The V segment lost 6 bases and the J segment 7 bases; nucleotides outside the gene matches: 9. Germline CDR1 is SGDLS and CDR2 is YYNGEE. The CDR3 has 14 residues. The CDR3 is CASTRGTGQNTQYF. The CDR3 nucleotides read TGTGCCAGCACCCGCGGGACAGGGCAAAATACGCAGTATTTT.

In this sample, this clone turned up a few times. This chain links TRBV5-6 with TRBJ1-2; TRBD1 matches at 9 bases. The length of the CDR3 is 16 residues. The germline V gene encodes CDR1 SGHDT and CDR2 YYEEEE. With V trimmed by 0 bases and J by 8 bases, 11 bases remained unmatched. CDR3 protein: CASSLGGTGNRRGYTF. The CDR3 bases are TGTGCCAGCAGCTTGGGCGGGACAGGGAACCGTAGGGGCTACACCTTC.

The gene calls are TRBV19 and TRBJ1-5, with 8 bases aligning to TRBD1. This CDR3 contains 14 residues. After removal of 6 bases from V and 2 bases from J, the junction contained 3 bases not matched to a gene. Germline CDR1 LNHDA, CDR2 SQIVND (reference sequence). In DNA form, the CDR3 reads TGTGCCAGTAGGGACAGGGAAGGCAATCAGCCCCAGCATTTT. Translated: CASRDREGNQPQHF.

The rearrangement links TRBV5-1 to TRBJ1-2, with 12 nucleotides matching TRBD1. The J segment lost 5 bases and the V segment lost 2 bases, leaving 4 bases of the junction unmatched. CDR1 is SGHRS and CDR2 is YFSETQ in the germline V gene. This CDR3 contains 15 residues. The CDR3 coding sequence is TGCGCCAGCAGCTTAACGGGACAGGGGGCTTATGGCTACACCTTC. The encoded protein is CASSLTGQGAYGYTF.

The chain has TRBV23-1 and TRBJ2-7; D ambiguous. TRBV23-1 is an ORF for which the function is uncertain. This CDR3 comprises 13 residues. V was cut by 4 bases and J by 7 bases, with 14 bases left in between. CDR3 coding DNA: TGCGCCAGCAGTCGACACAAGCTGCCGGAGCAGTACTTC. As protein: CASSRHKLPEQYF.

This clone was recorded once. The chain is built from TRBV28 and TRBJ1-6, with D maybe TRBD1 (5 bases). From germline, CDR1 is MDHEN and CDR2 SYDVKM. Between the trimmed V and J ends, which lost 10 bases and 5 bases, there was a span of 12 bases. This CDR3 contains 13 residues. The CDR3 region has the DNA TGTGCCATCAGCAGGGAACATAATTCACCCCTCCACTTT. Protein product: CAISREHNSPLHF.